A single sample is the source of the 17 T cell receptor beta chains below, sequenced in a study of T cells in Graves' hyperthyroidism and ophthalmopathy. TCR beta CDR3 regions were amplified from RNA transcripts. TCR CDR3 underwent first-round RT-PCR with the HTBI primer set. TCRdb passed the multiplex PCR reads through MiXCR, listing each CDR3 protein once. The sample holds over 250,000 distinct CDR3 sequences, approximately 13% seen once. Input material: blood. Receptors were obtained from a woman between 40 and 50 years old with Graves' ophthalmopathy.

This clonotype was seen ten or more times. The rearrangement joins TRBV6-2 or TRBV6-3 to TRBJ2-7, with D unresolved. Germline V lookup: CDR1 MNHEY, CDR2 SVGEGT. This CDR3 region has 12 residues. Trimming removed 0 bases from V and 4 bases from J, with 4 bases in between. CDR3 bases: TGTGCCAGCAGTTACTCGCGGTACGAGCAGTACTTC. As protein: CASSYSRYEQYF.

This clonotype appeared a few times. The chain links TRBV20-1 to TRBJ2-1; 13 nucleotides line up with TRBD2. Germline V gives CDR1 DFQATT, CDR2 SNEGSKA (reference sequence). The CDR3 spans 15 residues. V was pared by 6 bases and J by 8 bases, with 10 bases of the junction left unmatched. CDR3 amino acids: CSANSGLAGVYEQFF. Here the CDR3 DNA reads TGCAGTGCCAACTCAGGACTAGCGGGAGTCTATGAGCAGTTCTTC.

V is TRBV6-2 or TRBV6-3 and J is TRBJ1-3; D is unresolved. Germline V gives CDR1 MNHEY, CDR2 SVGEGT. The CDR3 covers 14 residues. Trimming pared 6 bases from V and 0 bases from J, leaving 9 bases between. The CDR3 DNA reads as TGTGCCAGCAGCTGGATGGCCTCTGGAAACACCATATATTTT. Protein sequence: CASSWMASGNTIYF.

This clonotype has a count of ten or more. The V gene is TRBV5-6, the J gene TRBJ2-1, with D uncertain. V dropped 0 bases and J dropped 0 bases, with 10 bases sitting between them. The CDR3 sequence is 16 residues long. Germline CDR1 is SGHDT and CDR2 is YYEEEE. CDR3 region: CASSLVSRNSYNEQFF. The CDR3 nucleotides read TGTGCCAGCAGCTTGGTTTCCAGAAACTCCTACAATGAGCAGTTCTTC.

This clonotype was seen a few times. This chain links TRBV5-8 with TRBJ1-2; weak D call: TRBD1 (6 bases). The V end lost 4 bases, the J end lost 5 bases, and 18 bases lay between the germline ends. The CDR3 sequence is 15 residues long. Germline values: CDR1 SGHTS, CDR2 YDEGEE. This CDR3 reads CASSEAEDSLYGYTF. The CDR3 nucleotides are TGTGCCAGCAGCGAGGCTGAGGACAGCCTATATGGCTACACCTTC.

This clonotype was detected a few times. In nucleotides, the CDR3 is TGTGCCAGCAGTTACTCCGGGACAGGGGGCCTCCATAACTATGGCTACACCTTC. Its translation is CASSYSGTGGLHNYGYTF. The chain combines TRBV7-2 with TRBJ1-2, with 12 positions matching TRBD1. J was trimmed by 1 base and V by 6 bases; bases with no gene match: 12. The germline CDR1 and CDR2 sequences are SGHTA and FQGNSA. This CDR3 region has 18 residues.

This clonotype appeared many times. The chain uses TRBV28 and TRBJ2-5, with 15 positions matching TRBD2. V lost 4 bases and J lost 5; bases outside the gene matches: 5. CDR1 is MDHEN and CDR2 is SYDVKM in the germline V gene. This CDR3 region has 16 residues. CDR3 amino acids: CASSSGLAGGWETQYF. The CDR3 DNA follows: TGTGCCAGCAGTTCGGGACTAGCGGGAGGTTGGGAGACCCAGTACTTC.

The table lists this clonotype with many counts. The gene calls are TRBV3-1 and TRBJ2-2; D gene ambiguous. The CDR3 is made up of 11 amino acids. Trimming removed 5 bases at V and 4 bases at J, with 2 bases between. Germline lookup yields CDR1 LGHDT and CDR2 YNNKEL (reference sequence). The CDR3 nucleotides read TGTGCCAGCAGCTTCACCGGGGAGCTGTTTTTT. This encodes CASSFTGELFF.

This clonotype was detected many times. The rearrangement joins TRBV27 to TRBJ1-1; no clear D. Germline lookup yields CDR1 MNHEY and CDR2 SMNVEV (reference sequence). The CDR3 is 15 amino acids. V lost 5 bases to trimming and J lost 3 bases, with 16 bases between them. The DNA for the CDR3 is TGTGCCAGCAGTGTTTCAAAGAAAAGAGACACTGAAGCTTTCTTT. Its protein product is CASSVSKKRDTEAFF.

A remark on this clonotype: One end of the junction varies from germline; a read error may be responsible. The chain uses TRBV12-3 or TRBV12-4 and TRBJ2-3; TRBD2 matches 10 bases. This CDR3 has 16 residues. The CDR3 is CASSILNSGRWDMQYF. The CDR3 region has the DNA TGTGCCAGCAGTATACTTAATAGCGGGAGGTGGGATATGCAGTATTTT.

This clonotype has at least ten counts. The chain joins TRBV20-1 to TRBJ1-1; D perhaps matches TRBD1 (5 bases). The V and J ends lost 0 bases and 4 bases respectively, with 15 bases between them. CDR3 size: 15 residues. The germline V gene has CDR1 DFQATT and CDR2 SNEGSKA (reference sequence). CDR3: CSARDQGGLPTEAFF. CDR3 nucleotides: TGCAGTGCTAGAGATCAGGGAGGTTTACCCACTGAAGCTTTCTTT.

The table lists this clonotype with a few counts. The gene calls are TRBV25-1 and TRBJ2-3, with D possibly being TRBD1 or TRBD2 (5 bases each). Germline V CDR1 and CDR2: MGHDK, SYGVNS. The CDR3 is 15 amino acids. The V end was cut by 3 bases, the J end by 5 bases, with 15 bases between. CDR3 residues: CASSEGEQAVDTQYF. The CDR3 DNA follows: TGTGCCAGCAGTGAGGGGGAGCAAGCCGTAGATACGCAGTATTTT.

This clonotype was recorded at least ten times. CDR3 residues: CAIQRGFTDTQYF. The CDR3 DNA sequence: TGTGCCATCCAGAGGGGCTTCACAGATACGCAGTATTTT. This chain connects TRBV28 to TRBJ2-3; possibly TRBD1 or TRBD2 for D (5 bases each). The V gene lost 10 bases and the J gene lost 2 bases, with 13 bases spanning the gap. The CDR3 covers 13 residues. Germline V gene data show CDR1 as MDHEN and CDR2 as SYDVKM.

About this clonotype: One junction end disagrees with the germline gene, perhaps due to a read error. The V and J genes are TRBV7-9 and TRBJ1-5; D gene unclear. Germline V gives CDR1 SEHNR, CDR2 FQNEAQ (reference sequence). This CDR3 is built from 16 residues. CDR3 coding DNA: TGTCCCAGTACCCAACCGGCGGGCAGCCCCAATCAGCCCCAGCATTTT. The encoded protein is CPSTQPAGSPNQPQHF.

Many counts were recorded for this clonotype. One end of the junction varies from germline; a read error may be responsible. In DNA, the CDR3 is TGTGCCGCCGGAAGAGGGGGGAACTTTGGCTACACCTTC. As protein: CAAGRGGNFGYTF. This chain uses TRBV24-1 with TRBJ1-2; a weak D match, TRBD1 (6 bases). The CDR3 has 13 residues. Germline V CDR1 and CDR2: KGHDR, SFDVKD.

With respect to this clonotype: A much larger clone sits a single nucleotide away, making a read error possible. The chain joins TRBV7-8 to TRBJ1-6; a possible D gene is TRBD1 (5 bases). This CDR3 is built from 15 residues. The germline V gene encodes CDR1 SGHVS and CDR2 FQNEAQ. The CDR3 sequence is CASSLGRDRYSLLHF. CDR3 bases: TGTGCCAGCAGCTTGGGCCGGGACCGCTATTCACTCCTCCACTTT.

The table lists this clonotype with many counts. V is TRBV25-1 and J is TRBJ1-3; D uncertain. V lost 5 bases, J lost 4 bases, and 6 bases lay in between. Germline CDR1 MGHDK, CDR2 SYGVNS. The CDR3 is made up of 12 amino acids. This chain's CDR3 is CASSSKGNTIYF. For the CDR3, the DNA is TGTGCCAGCAGTAGCAAGGGAAACACCATATATTTT.